This note documents a single T cell receptor beta chain sequence. Its antigen remains unidentified. The data are from a study of cytomegalovirus exposure and HLA in healthy donors. Whole-study context: Around 180 million T cells yielded fewer than 120 million unique TCR beta sequences in earlier analysis.

Whole-study findings and limits: Altogether, some 160 TCR beta chains were recorded as cytomegalovirus-associated.

This CDR3 region has 13 residues. The germline V gene encodes CDR1 SNHLY and CDR2 FYNNEI. Trimming took 4 bases from V and 6 from J; bases not matched to a gene: 2. In the PCR, 60 Vbeta and 13 Jbeta primers were used. The table came from immunoSEQ multiplex PCR; TCRdb's copy has only in-frame clones and leaves some out. The sample carries about 93,000 clones, 82% recorded once. Sample: PBMCs. The receptor's source is a man aged 50 to 60 in good health and CMV-seronegative. The genes are TRBV2 and TRBJ1-1; 10 nucleotides line up with TRBD1. The DNA of the CDR3 is TGTGCCAGCAGTGTTGGACAGGGGGCTGAAGCTTTCTTT. Translating it yields CASSVGQGAEAFF.